One sample yielded the 4 T cell receptor beta chains listed below, sequenced in a study of shared clonotypes between healthy human individuals. The repertoire was sequenced with immunoSEQ multiplex PCR; TCRdb's copy has only in-frame clones and lacks some. The sample includes millions of clones, about 95% seen only once; the top ten take more than 0.1%. Material for sequencing was naive CD4+ T cells sorted from blood. Subset here: CD45RA+ positively selected. These receptors came from a man between 18 and 35 years old in good health.

The CDR3 is CASWGTVNSPLHF. The CDR3 nucleotides read TGTGCCAGCTGGGGGACAGTTAATTCACCCCTCCACTTT. V is TRBV2 and J is TRBJ1-6; 7 bases align to TRBD1. Germline CDR1 is SNHLY and CDR2 is FYNNEI. There are 13 residues in the CDR3. The junction had 4 bases not matched to a gene; V was cut back by 8 bases and J by 6 bases.

The chain combines TRBV7-2 with TRBJ1-1; D perhaps matches TRBD1 (6 bases). CDR1 and CDR2 (germline): SGHTA, FQGNSA. The V end was cut by 4 bases, the J end by 0 bases, with 15 bases between. The CDR3 length is 16 residues. The CDR3 DNA reads as TGTGCCAGCAGCTCCAGAGGGGGAGCCATGAACACTGAAGCTTTCTTT. It codes for CASSSRGGAMNTEAFF.

The V and J genes are TRBV30 and TRBJ1-1; no clear D. Germline V CDR1 and CDR2: GTSNPN, SVGIG (reference sequence). The germline V and J ends were trimmed by 6 bases and 4 bases, with 9 bases remaining between them. The length of the CDR3 is 11 residues. As DNA, the CDR3 is TGTGCCTGTAGGACGTCCACTGAAGCTTTCTTT. As protein: CACRTSTEAFF.

The CDR3 here is CASTHTEAFF. DNA of the CDR3: TGTGCCAGCACCCACACTGAAGCTTTCTTT. The genes are TRBV28 and TRBJ1-1; D gene unclear. The CDR3 is 10 residues long. V shed 7 bases and J shed 3 bases, with 3 bases lying between them. CDR1 and CDR2 from the germline V gene are MDHEN and SYDVKM.